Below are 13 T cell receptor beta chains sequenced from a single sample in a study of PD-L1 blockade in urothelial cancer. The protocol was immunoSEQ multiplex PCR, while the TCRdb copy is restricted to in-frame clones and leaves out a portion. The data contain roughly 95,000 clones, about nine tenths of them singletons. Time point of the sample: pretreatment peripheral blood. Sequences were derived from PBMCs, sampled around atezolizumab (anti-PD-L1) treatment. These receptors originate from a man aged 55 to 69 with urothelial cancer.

In nucleotides, the CDR3 is TGTGCCAGCAGCTTAGGGGCAGGCTATGGCTACACCTTC. Its translation is CASSLGAGYGYTF. The rearrangement links TRBV7-6 to TRBJ1-2; D not certain. CDR1 SGHVS and CDR2 FNYEAQ come from the germline V gene. The CDR3 runs 13 residues. Trimming shortened V by 1 base and J by 4 bases, and 7 bases separated the two germline ends.

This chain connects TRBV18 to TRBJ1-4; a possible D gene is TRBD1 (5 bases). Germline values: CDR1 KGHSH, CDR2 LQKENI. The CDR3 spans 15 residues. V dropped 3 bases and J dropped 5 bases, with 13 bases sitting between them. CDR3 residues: CASSPGGGENEKLFF. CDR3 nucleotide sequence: TGTGCCAGCTCACCCGGTGGAGGGGAGAATGAAAAACTGTTTTTT. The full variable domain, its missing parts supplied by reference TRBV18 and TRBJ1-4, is NAGVMQNPRHLVRRRGQEARLRCSPMKGHSHVYWYRQLPEEGLKFMVYLQKENIIDESGMPKERFSAEFPKEGPSILRIQQVVRGDSAAYFCASSPGGGENEKLFFGSGTQLSVL.

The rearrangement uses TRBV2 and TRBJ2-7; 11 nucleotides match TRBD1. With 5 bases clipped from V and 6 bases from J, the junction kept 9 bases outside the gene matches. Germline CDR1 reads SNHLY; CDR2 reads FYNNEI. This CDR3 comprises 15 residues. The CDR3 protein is CASSLHRDRGGEQYF. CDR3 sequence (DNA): TGTGCCAGCAGTCTACACCGGGACAGGGGGGGCGAGCAGTACTTC.

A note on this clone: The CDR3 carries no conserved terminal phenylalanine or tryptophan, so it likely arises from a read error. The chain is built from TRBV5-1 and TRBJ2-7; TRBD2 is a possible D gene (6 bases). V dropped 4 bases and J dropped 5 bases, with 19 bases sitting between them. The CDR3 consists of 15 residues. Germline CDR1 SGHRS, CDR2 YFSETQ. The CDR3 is CASSLNVGSGDEQYL. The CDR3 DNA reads TGCGCCAGCAGCCTAAATGTCGGGTCGGGGGACGAGCAGTACCTC.

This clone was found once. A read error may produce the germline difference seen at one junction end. CDR3 DNA sequence: TGCAGTGCTGGAGACAGGGGTGAAGCTTTCTTT. This encodes CSAGDRGEAFF. This rearrangement joins TRBV20-1 to TRBJ1-1, with 8 bases fitting TRBD1. The CDR3 runs to 11 residues. CDR1 and CDR2 (germline): DFQATT, SNEGSKA (reference sequence).

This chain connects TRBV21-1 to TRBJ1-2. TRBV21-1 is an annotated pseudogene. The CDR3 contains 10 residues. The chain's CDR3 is CASSKWGDTF. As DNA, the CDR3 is TGTGCCAGCAGCAAATGGGGGGACACCTTC.

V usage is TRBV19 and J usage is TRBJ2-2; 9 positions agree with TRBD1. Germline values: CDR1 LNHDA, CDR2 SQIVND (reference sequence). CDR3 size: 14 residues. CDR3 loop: CAGGDRVNTGELFF. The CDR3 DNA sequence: TGTGCGGGCGGGGACAGGGTCAACACCGGGGAGCTGTTTTTT.

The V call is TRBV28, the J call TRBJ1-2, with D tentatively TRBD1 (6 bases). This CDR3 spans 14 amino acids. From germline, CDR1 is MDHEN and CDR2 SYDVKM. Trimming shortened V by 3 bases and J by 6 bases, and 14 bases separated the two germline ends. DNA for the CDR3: TGTGCCAGCAGTTTTGGGCAGGGGAAGGATGGCTACACCTTC. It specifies CASSFGQGKDGYTF.

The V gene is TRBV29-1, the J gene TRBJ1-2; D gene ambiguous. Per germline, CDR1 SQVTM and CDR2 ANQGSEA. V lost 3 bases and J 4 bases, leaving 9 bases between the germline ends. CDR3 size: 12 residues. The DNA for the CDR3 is TGCAGCGTTGATTATGGCATCTATGGCTACACCTTC. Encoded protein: CSVDYGIYGYTF.

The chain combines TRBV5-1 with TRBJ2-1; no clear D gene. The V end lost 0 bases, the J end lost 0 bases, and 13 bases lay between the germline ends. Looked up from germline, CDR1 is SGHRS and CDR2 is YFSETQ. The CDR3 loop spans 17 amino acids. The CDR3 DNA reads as TGCGCCAGCAGCTTGGGGTCCTCTAGGAGCTCCTACAATGAGCAGTTCTTC. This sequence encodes CASSLGSSRSSYNEQFF.

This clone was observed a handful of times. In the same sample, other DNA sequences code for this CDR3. CDR3 in DNA: TGTGCCAGCAGTTTGGGACTAGCGGGAGGAGAGACCCAGTACTTC. Its protein product is CASSLGLAGGETQYF. The V and J genes are TRBV27 and TRBJ2-5; 15 positions agree with TRBD2. J lost 4 bases, V lost 3 bases, and 0 bases had no gene match. The CDR3 has 15 amino acids. Germline V gives CDR1 MNHEY, CDR2 SMNVEV (reference sequence).

Here the CDR3 reads CASSPPGGGYNEQFF. The CDR3, as DNA: TGTGCCAGCAGCCCCCCGGGCGGGGGGTACAATGAGCAGTTCTTC. The chain has TRBV5-5 and TRBJ2-1, with 8 bases lining up with TRBD2. After removal of 4 bases from V and 4 bases from J, the junction contained 7 bases not matched to a gene. The length of the CDR3 is 15 residues. The germline gives CDR1 SGHKS, CDR2 YYEKEE (reference sequence).

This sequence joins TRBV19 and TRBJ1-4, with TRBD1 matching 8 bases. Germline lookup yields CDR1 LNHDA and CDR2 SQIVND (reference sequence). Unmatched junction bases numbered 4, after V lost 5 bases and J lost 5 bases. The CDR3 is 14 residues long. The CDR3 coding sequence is TGTGCCAGTAGTTCGGACAGGGCGAATGAAAAACTGTTTTTT. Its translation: CASSSDRANEKLFF.